The 4 T cell receptor beta chains in this list originate from one sample, sequenced in a study of blood T cell repertoires in COVID-19. Sequencing used immunoSEQ multiplex PCR; TCRdb keeps in-frame clones, though not all of them. The data contain around 24,000 clones, over 70% of them singletons. The sample taken for sequencing was peripheral blood. These TCRs come from a man at least 80 years old with active or convalescent COVID-19.

This clone showed up just a few times. The chain employs TRBV7-2 and TRBJ1-5; 8 bases agree with TRBD1. Germline CDR1 and CDR2: SGHTA and FQGNSA. V trimming: 4 bases; J trimming: 8 bases; junction bases outside the gene matches: 7. The CDR3 loop spans 14 amino acids. CDR3 DNA: TGTGCCAGCAGCTCAGGGGGCACCCTAGAGCCCCAGCATTTT. Translated, it gives CASSSGGTLEPQHF. The full variable domain, its missing parts supplied by reference TRBV7-2 and TRBJ1-5, is GAGVSQSPSNKVTEKGKDVELRCDPISGHTALYWYRQSLGQGLEFLIYFQGNSAPDKSGLPSDRFSAERTGGSVSTLTIQRTQQEDSAVYLCASSSGGTLEPQHFGDGTRLSIL.

The chain links TRBV11-1 to TRBJ1-1, with 8 positions matching TRBD1. The CDR3 contains 14 residues. Per germline, CDR1 SGHAT and CDR2 FQDESV (reference sequence). V was pared by 5 bases and J by 8 bases, with 10 bases of the junction left unmatched. Written as DNA, the CDR3 is TGTGCCAGCAGCCACGGGACAGGTCTTCAAGAAGCTTTCTTT. Its translation: CASSHGTGLQEAFF.

V is TRBV18 and J is TRBJ1-1; 7 bases map to TRBD1. V lost 4 bases to trimming and J lost 5 bases; unmatched junction nucleotides: 4. Per the germline V gene, CDR1 is KGHSH and CDR2 is LQKENI. The CDR3 spans 13 residues. The CDR3: CASSRQGWTEAFF. The DNA of the CDR3 is TGTGCCAGCTCACGACAGGGTTGGACTGAAGCTTTCTTT.

The chain couples TRBV18 to TRBJ2-5; D ambiguous. The CDR3 consists of 15 residues. Germline loops: CDR1 KGHSH, CDR2 LQKENI. The V and J ends lost 0 bases and 2 bases respectively, with 10 bases between them. The CDR3 spells CASSPPLPLQETQYF. The CDR3 nucleotides are TGTGCCAGCTCACCACCGTTACCGCTACAAGAGACCCAGTACTTC.